This entry is about one T cell receptor (beta chain). Antigen unknown. The sample comes from a study of CD8 T cells in Susac syndrome. Study-level findings and limits: The study recognized that its TCR sequencing and HLA analysis covered a relatively small number of individuals.

The study used treatment-naive patients who had stable or active relapsing-remitting disease as multiple sclerosis controls. It was with random hexamers that roughly 0.5 to 1 ug RNA was reverse transcribed. TCRdb processed the immunoSEQ multiplex PCR reads anew with MiXCR; each CDR3 protein has one entry. The table lists 190,000 or so distinct CDR3 sequences, 90% to 95% of them singletons. This CDR3 has 12 amino acids. Germline V CDR1 and CDR2: LGHDT, YNNKEL (reference sequence). The germline V and J ends were trimmed by 3 bases and 9 bases, with 11 bases remaining between them. This chain connects TRBV3-1 to TRBJ1-2, with D possibly matching TRBD1 (5 bases). Specimen: CD4+ T cells from PBMCs. This TCR derives from a human donor with multiple sclerosis. CDR3 bases: TGTGCCAGCAGCCATCGGGCAGGGCGCTACACCTTC. Amino acids: CASSHRAGRYTF.